The next 4 T cell receptor beta chains were all read from a single sample in a study of brain metastases from non-small cell lung cancer (dated by TCRdb to the late 2010s). Library method: the immunoSEQ multiplex PCR assay. The table comes from immuneACCESS by way of TCRdb, which keeps in-frame sequences with V and J called. Part of the clones is missing from these tables; in studies checked, under half for an unresolved V gene and the rest for unknown reasons. The sample table holds roughly 8,300 clones, of which around 85% were seen once. The top ten hold roughly 4% of the sample. Material: primary lung tumor tissue. The label giving this sample's cell subset or site can be read as: primary lung tumor paired with brain metastasis. Receptors originate from a donor at least 40 years old with non-small cell lung cancer.

The chain joins TRBV12-3 or TRBV12-4 to TRBJ2-7, with D unclear. Trimming shortened V by 6 bases and J by 5 bases, and 11 bases separated the two germline ends. This CDR3 has 12 residues. CDR3 nucleotides: TGTGCCAGCAGCACCCTTAGAGACGAGCAGTACTTC. Amino acid sequence: CASSTLRDEQYF.

This chain joins TRBV10-1 and TRBJ2-7, with D maybe TRBD1 (6 bases). Germline V lookup: CDR1 WNHNN, CDR2 SYGVQD (reference sequence). The V end lost 5 bases, the J end lost 9 bases, and 14 bases lay between the germline ends. This CDR3 is 12 amino acids long. In nucleotides, the CDR3 is TGCGCCAGCAGTCCAGGGGAACGGGGGCAGTACTTC. Encoded protein: CASSPGERGQYF.

As for this clone: At one of its ends the junction is not consistent with the germline gene, which may arise from a read error. The same CDR3 also results from other DNA sequences found in this sample. The chain carries TRBV4-3 and TRBJ2-5; D possibly matches TRBD1 or TRBD2 (5 bases each). This CDR3 has 14 amino acids. In germline, CDR1 is LGHNA, CDR2 YSLEER. CDR3 sequence (DNA): TGCGCTAGCAGTCAGATGGGGGAGAGGGAGACCCAGTACTTC. This gives the protein CASSQMGERETQYF.

This chain connects TRBV11-2 to TRBJ1-2; 7 nucleotides align to TRBD1. The CDR3 covers 14 residues. The ends lost 5 bases at V and 1 base at J; junction bases unmatched: 4. The germline V gene has CDR1 SGHAT and CDR2 FQNNGV. The CDR3, as DNA: TGTGCCAGCAGCAGGGACAGTTTTAACTATGGCTACACCTTC. Translating gives CASSRDSFNYGYTF.